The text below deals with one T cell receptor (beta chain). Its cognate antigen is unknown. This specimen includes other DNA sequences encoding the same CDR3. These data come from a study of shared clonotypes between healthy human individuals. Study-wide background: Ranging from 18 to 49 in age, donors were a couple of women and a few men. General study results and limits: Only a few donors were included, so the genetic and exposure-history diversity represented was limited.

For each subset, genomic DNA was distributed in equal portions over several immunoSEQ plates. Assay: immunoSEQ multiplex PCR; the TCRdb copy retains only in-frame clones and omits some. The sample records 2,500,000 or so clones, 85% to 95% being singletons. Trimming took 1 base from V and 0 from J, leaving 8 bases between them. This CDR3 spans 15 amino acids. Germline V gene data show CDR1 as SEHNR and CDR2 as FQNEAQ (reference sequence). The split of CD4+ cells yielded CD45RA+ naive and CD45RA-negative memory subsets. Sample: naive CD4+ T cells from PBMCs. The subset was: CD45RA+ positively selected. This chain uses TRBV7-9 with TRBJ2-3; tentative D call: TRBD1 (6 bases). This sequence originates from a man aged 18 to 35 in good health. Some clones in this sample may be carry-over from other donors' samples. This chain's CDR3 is CASSLGQASTDTQYF. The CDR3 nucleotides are TGTGCCAGCAGCTTAGGACAGGCTAGCACAGATACGCAGTATTTT.